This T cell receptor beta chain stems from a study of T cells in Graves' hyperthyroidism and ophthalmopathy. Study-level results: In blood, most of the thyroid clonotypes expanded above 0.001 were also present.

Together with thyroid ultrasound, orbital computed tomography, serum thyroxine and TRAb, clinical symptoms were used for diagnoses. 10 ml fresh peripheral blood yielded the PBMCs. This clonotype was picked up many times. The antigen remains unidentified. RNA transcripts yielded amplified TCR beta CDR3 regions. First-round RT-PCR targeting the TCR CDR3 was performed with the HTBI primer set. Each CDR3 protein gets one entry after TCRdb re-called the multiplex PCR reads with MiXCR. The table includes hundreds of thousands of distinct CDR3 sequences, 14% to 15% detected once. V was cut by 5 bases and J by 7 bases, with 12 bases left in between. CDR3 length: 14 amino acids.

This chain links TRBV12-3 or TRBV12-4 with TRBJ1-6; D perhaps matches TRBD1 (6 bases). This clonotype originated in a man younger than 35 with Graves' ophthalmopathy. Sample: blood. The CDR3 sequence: CASSPRTDNSPLHF. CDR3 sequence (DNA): TGTGCCAGCAGTCCCCGGACAGACAATTCACCCCTCCACTTT.